This T cell receptor (beta chain) was retrieved from a study of cytomegalovirus exposure and HLA in healthy donors. The PCR contained 60 Vbeta and 13 Jbeta primers. Here immunoSEQ multiplex PCR was the method, and the copy in TCRdb shows in-frame clones only, minus some. Of approximately 150,000 clones detected, around 80% appear once; the ten largest clones hold 2.5% to 3%. Germline values: CDR1 SNHLY, CDR2 FYNNEI. Unmatched junction bases numbered 16, after V lost 6 bases and J lost 3 bases. CDR3 size: 18 residues. The source of this sequence is a female donor in good health and CMV-seronegative. Sample: PBMCs. The chain recombines TRBV2 with TRBJ1-2; 10 bases are a match to TRBD1. CDR3 DNA: TGTGCCAGCAGCCGAAGATCCGGGACAGGGGAATATTACTATGGCTACACCTTC. It translates to CASSRRSGTGEYYYGYTF.